This is a list of T cell receptor beta chains from one sample in a study of T cell changes during pregnancy in multiple sclerosis. Sequenced by immunoSEQ multiplex PCR; TCRdb stores in-frame clones only, minus some. The top ten clones hold over 0.95% of a sample with more than 30,000 clones, 85% to 95% of them seen once. The sample was PBMCs (not recorded whether the cells were cultured). Every receptor here comes from a female donor with multiple sclerosis, enrolled in a pregnancy study. The CDR3 runs from the conserved cysteine through the conserved F or W. A D gene is named only where the DNA matches it firmly. Clone size is not always given. Where it is, it says once, few, many or a class for expanded clones.

v_call: TRBV27
j_call: TRBJ2-1
d_call: NA
clone_size: once
cdr3_nt: TGTGCCAGCAGTTATGTCAGCTCCTACAATGAGCAGTTCTTC
cdr3_aa: CASSYVSSYNEQFF

v_call: TRBV27
j_call: TRBJ2-3
d_call: TRBD2
clone_size: NA
cdr3_nt: TGTGCCAGCAGTCATACTAGCGCCGCGAGAACAGATACGCAGTATTTT
cdr3_aa: CASSHTSAARTDTQYF

v_call: TRBV28
j_call: TRBJ2-7
d_call: TRBD2
clone_size: NA
cdr3_nt: TGTGCCAGCAGTCGAAGGACTAGCACCTACGAGCAGTACTTC
cdr3_aa: CASSRRTSTYEQYF

v_call: TRBV6-6
j_call: TRBJ1-5
d_call: NA
clone_size: once
cdr3_nt: TGTGCCAGCAGTTACGCGGGGGGGCATCAGCCCCAGCATTTT
cdr3_aa: CASSYAGGHQPQHF

v_call: TRBV2
j_call: TRBJ2-2
d_call: TRBD1
clone_size: NA
cdr3_nt: TGTGCCAGCACCCGGACAGGGCGCCTCACCGGGGAGCTGTTTTTT
cdr3_aa: CASTRTGRLTGELFF

v_call: TRBV7-2
j_call: TRBJ1-6
d_call: NA
clone_size: NA
cdr3_nt: TGTGCCAGCAGCTTCCATACGGATTCACCCCTCCACTTT
cdr3_aa: CASSFHTDSPLHF

v_call: TRBV4-1
j_call: TRBJ2-7
d_call: NA
clone_size: NA
cdr3_nt: TGCGCCAGCAGCCAAGAAGTAGCCAGGGGAGGGCACGAGCAGTACTTC
cdr3_aa: CASSQEVARGGHEQYF

v_call: TRBV7-9
j_call: TRBJ2-1
d_call: NA
clone_size: NA
cdr3_nt: TGTGCCAGCAGCTTGATGGACCCGACTGGGTTCTTC
cdr3_aa: CASSLMDPTGFF

v_call: TRBV28
j_call: TRBJ1-5
d_call: NA
clone_size: once
cdr3_nt: TGTGCCAGCAGTTTCCGGGGAGTTCAGCCCCAGCATTTT
cdr3_aa: CASSFRGVQPQHF

v_call: TRBV2
j_call: TRBJ1-1
d_call: NA
clone_size: NA
cdr3_nt: TGTGCCAGCAGTGAAATAGGGTCAGGAGTGGGGAACACTGAAGCTTTCTTT
cdr3_aa: CASSEIGSGVGNTEAFF

v_call: TRBV7-4
j_call: TRBJ1-2
d_call: NA
clone_size: NA
cdr3_nt: TGTGCCAGCAGCTTAGAAGGCTACACCTTC
cdr3_aa: CASSLEGYTF

v_call: TRBV30
j_call: TRBJ2-7
d_call: NA
clone_size: NA
cdr3_nt: TGTGCCTGGAATGTCGTCCCCTACGAGCAGTACTTC
cdr3_aa: CAWNVVPYEQYF

v_call: TRBV27
j_call: TRBJ2-4
d_call: NA
clone_size: NA
cdr3_nt: TGTGCCAGCAGTTTATGGTACGGTGGCATTCAGTACTTC
cdr3_aa: CASSLWYGGIQYF

v_call: TRBV6-7
j_call: TRBJ2-1
d_call: NA
clone_size: NA
cdr3_nt: TGTGCCAGCAGTTACTCCCCAGGGTGCACCTTCAATGAGCAGTTCTTC
cdr3_aa: CASSYSPGCTFNEQFF

v_call: TRBV19
j_call: TRBJ1-1
d_call: NA
clone_size: NA
cdr3_nt: TGTGCCAGTAGTATAGATGAAGGAAGGTACACTGAAGCTTTCTTT
cdr3_aa: CASSIDEGRYTEAFF

v_call: TRBV18
j_call: TRBJ1-1
d_call: NA
clone_size: NA
cdr3_nt: TGTGCCAGCTCACCACTGGAGAACACTGAAGCTTTCTTT
cdr3_aa: CASSPLENTEAFF

v_call: TRBV28
j_call: TRBJ2-3
d_call: TRBD2
clone_size: NA
cdr3_nt: TGTGCCAGCAGTCCAGGATGGGGGGGAAATCCCACAGATACGCAGTATTTT
cdr3_aa: CASSPGWGGNPTDTQYF

v_call: TRBV5-1
j_call: TRBJ2-1
d_call: TRBD2
clone_size: NA
cdr3_nt: TGCGCCAGCAACCCGGGACTAGCGGACAATGAGCAGTTCTTC
cdr3_aa: CASNPGLADNEQFF

v_call: TRBV15
j_call: TRBJ1-2
d_call: TRBD1
clone_size: NA
cdr3_nt: TGTGCCACCAGCAGAGGGGACAGCATCCTTGCGAACTATGGCTACACCTTC
cdr3_aa: CATSRGDSILANYGYTF

v_call: TRBV9
j_call: TRBJ2-5
d_call: NA
clone_size: NA
cdr3_nt: TGTGCCAGCAGCGCAGAGCTCAAGGACTCTGAAGAGACCCAGTACTTC
cdr3_aa: CASSAELKDSEETQYF

v_call: TRBV28
j_call: TRBJ1-5
d_call: NA
clone_size: NA
cdr3_nt: TGTGCCAGCAGACAGGGAGGGGGTCAGCCCCAGCATTTT
cdr3_aa: CASRQGGGQPQHF

v_call: TRBV7-9
j_call: TRBJ2-7
d_call: NA
clone_size: NA
cdr3_nt: TGTGCCAGCAGTAATAGGAAGGGGTATGAGCAGTACTTC
cdr3_aa: CASSNRKGYEQYF

v_call: TRBV5-1
j_call: TRBJ2-1
d_call: TRBD1
clone_size: NA
cdr3_nt: TGCGCCAGCAGCGCTGACAGGGCGATTTACAATGAGCAGTTCTTC
cdr3_aa: CASSADRAIYNEQFF

v_call: TRBV4-1
j_call: TRBJ2-7
d_call: NA
clone_size: NA
cdr3_nt: TGCGCCAGCAGCCAAGTAGGGAACGGGAGCCCCCTCGAGCAGTACTTC
cdr3_aa: CASSQVGNGSPLEQYF

v_call: TRBV10-1
j_call: TRBJ1-5
d_call: NA
clone_size: NA
cdr3_nt: TGCGCCAGCAGTGAGTCCGGGATTGGGAATCAGCCCCAGCATTTT
cdr3_aa: CASSESGIGNQPQHF

v_call: TRBV5-5
j_call: TRBJ1-3
d_call: NA
clone_size: NA
cdr3_nt: TGTGCCAGCAGCTTGGCCCTACAGGGAGTATCACCTGGAAACACCATATATTTT
cdr3_aa: CASSLALQGVSPGNTIYF

v_call: TRBV7-2
j_call: TRBJ2-7
d_call: NA
clone_size: NA
cdr3_nt: TGTGCCAGCAGCTTTGGGTGGGATGGCTCCTACGAGCAGTACTTC
cdr3_aa: CASSFGWDGSYEQYF

v_call: TRBV5-4
j_call: TRBJ2-7
d_call: NA
clone_size: NA
cdr3_nt: TGTGCCAGCAGCTTGCCAGGTTACGAGCAGTACTTC
cdr3_aa: CASSLPGYEQYF

v_call: TRBV30
j_call: TRBJ2-2
d_call: TRBD1
clone_size: NA
cdr3_nt: TGTGCCTGGAGTCCACTGAGGACAGGGACCGGGGAGCTGTTTTTT
cdr3_aa: CAWSPLRTGTGELFF

v_call: TRBV7-9
j_call: TRBJ2-4
d_call: TRBD2
clone_size: NA
cdr3_nt: TGTGCCAGCAGCCCAAGACTAGCGGGGGCCAAAAACATTCAGTACTTC
cdr3_aa: CASSPRLAGAKNIQYF

v_call: TRBV2
j_call: TRBJ2-7
d_call: NA
clone_size: NA
cdr3_nt: TGTGCCAGCAGTAGAGATGAGCACTTGGGGGAGCAGTACTTC
cdr3_aa: CASSRDEHLGEQYF

v_call: TRBV6-4
j_call: TRBJ2-5
d_call: TRBD2
clone_size: NA
cdr3_nt: TGTGCCAGCAGTGTAGTAGCGGGAGCAGGGGAGACCCAGTACTTC
cdr3_aa: CASSVVAGAGETQYF

v_call: TRBV6-4
j_call: TRBJ2-1
d_call: NA
clone_size: once
cdr3_nt: TGTGCCAGCAGTGTGGCTAGCGATAGCAATGAGCAGTTCTTC
cdr3_aa: CASSVASDSNEQFF

v_call: TRBV2
j_call: TRBJ2-7
d_call: NA
clone_size: NA
cdr3_nt: TGTGCCAGCAGTGACTCCTTGTGGGCGGAGAGCTCCTACGAGCAGTACTTC
cdr3_aa: CASSDSLWAESSYEQYF

v_call: TRBV30
j_call: TRBJ2-2
d_call: TRBD2
clone_size: NA
cdr3_nt: TGTGCCTGGAGGCAGGGAGGGCCGGGCGGGGAGCTGTTTTTT
cdr3_aa: CAWRQGGPGGELFF

v_call: TRBV19
j_call: TRBJ2-7
d_call: TRBD1
clone_size: NA
cdr3_nt: TGTGCCAGTAAACTATACCGGGACAGCCCATGGTACGAGCAGTACTTC
cdr3_aa: CASKLYRDSPWYEQYF

v_call: TRBV7-8
j_call: TRBJ1-5
d_call: TRBD1
clone_size: NA
cdr3_nt: TGTGCCAGCAGCTTATTGGGACAGGGAAATCAGCCCCAGCATTTT
cdr3_aa: CASSLLGQGNQPQHF

v_call: TRBV29-1
j_call: TRBJ1-1
d_call: NA
clone_size: NA
cdr3_nt: TGCAGCGTTCAGTTCTTAACAGAGAACACTGAAGCTTTCTTT
cdr3_aa: CSVQFLTENTEAFF

v_call: TRBV7-2
j_call: TRBJ1-5
d_call: TRBD1
clone_size: NA
cdr3_nt: TGTGCCAGCAGCCCAGGGGGAGGCAATCAGCCCCAGCATTTT
cdr3_aa: CASSPGGGNQPQHF

v_call: TRBV23-1
j_call: TRBJ2-4
d_call: NA
clone_size: NA
cdr3_nt: TGCGCCAGCAGTCAACTTAGTAAAGCCAAAAACATTCAGTACTTC
cdr3_aa: CASSQLSKAKNIQYF

v_call: TRBV2
j_call: TRBJ2-5
d_call: NA
clone_size: NA
cdr3_nt: TGTGCCAGCAGTCTAAACCCGGGCAGCGGAAATGGAGAGACCCAGTACTTC
cdr3_aa: CASSLNPGSGNGETQYF

v_call: TRBV13
j_call: TRBJ2-7
d_call: NA
clone_size: NA
cdr3_nt: TGTGCCAGCAGCCCACCCAGTGAGGAGCAGTACTTC
cdr3_aa: CASSPPSEEQYF

v_call: TRBV5-1
j_call: TRBJ2-6
d_call: NA
clone_size: NA
cdr3_nt: TGCGCCAGCAGCCCCGGGTCTGGGGCCAACGTCCTGACTTTC
cdr3_aa: CASSPGSGANVLTF

v_call: TRBV27
j_call: TRBJ2-1
d_call: TRBD2
clone_size: NA
cdr3_nt: TGTGCCAGCAGCAGTTTACCCCACCTAGCGGGAGCCAATGAGCAGTTCTTC
cdr3_aa: CASSSLPHLAGANEQFF

v_call: TRBV29-1
j_call: TRBJ2-4
d_call: NA
clone_size: NA
cdr3_nt: TGCAGCGTGGATGGGGAGGCCAAAAACATTCAGTACTTC
cdr3_aa: CSVDGEAKNIQYF

v_call: TRBV4-3
j_call: TRBJ2-6
d_call: NA
clone_size: NA
cdr3_nt: TGCGCCAGCAGCCAAGATCAGAGCTCTGGGGCCAACGTCCTGACTTTC
cdr3_aa: CASSQDQSSGANVLTF

v_call: TRBV7-2
j_call: TRBJ1-2
d_call: NA
clone_size: few
cdr3_nt: TGTGCCAGCAGCTTACAACAGAGTAACTATGGCTACACCTTC
cdr3_aa: CASSLQQSNYGYTF

v_call: TRBV5-1
j_call: TRBJ2-1
d_call: TRBD2
clone_size: NA
cdr3_nt: TGCGCCAGCAGCCGGGACCTAGCGGGATTCTACAATGAGCAGTTCTTC
cdr3_aa: CASSRDLAGFYNEQFF

v_call: TRBV7-9
j_call: TRBJ1-1
d_call: NA
clone_size: few
cdr3_nt: TGTGCCAGCAGCTTAGGAGGGGCTCACACTGAAGCTTTCTTT
cdr3_aa: CASSLGGAHTEAFF